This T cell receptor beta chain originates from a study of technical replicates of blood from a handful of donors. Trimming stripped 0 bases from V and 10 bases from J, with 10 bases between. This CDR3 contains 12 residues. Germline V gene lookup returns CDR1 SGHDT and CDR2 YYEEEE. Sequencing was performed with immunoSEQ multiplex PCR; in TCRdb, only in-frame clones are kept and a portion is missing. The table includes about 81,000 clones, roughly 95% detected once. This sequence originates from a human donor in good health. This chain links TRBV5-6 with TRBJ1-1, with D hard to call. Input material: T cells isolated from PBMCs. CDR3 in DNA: TGTGCCAGCAGCTTGGCGAGTGTTAGAGCTTTCTTT. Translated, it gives CASSLASVRAFF.